The next 10 T cell receptor beta chains were all read from a single sample in a study of T cells after yellow fever vaccination. MiXCR, run by TCRdb on the 5' RACE reads, gives a single entry per CDR3 protein. Counted here are tens of thousands of distinct CDR3 sequences, approximately 7% occurring once; the ten biggest clones make up roughly a third. The material sequenced was CD8+ T cells sorted from PBMCs, taken 15 days after the yellow fever booster vaccination. The receptors were sampled from a man between 25 and 39 years old who received the YFV17D yellow fever vaccine.

The V gene is TRBV7-2, the J gene TRBJ2-3; 12 bases align to TRBD2. The junction had 5 bases not matched to a gene; V was cut back by 0 bases and J by 4 bases. The CDR3 contains 17 residues. Germline V gene lookup returns CDR1 SGHTA and CDR2 FQGNSA. CDR3 protein: CASSLALAGGRADTQYF. As DNA, the CDR3 is TGTGCCAGCAGCTTAGCCCTAGCGGGAGGGCGGGCAGATACGCAGTATTTT.

This clonotype was picked up many times. The chain uses TRBV9 and TRBJ1-6, with a tentative D call TRBD1 (6 bases). With 2 bases removed from V and 8 bases from J, the gap between germline ends came to 11 bases. This CDR3 is built from 14 residues. CDR1 SGDLS and CDR2 YYNGEE come from the germline V gene. CDR3 sequence reads: CASSVWGLDSPLHF. CDR3 DNA sequence: TGTGCCAGCAGCGTTTGGGGGCTGGATTCACCCCTCCACTTT.

In its sample, this clonotype was seen many times. J is TRBJ2-1 and V is TRBV12-3 or TRBV12-4; weak D call: TRBD2 (5 bases). This CDR3 is 13 amino acids long. Trimming removed 6 bases at V and 4 bases at J, with 10 bases between. CDR3 DNA: TGTGCCAGCAGGGACTGGGATTACAATGAGCAGTTCTTC. Translating gives CASRDWDYNEQFF.

This clonotype was counted at least ten times. The J gene is TRBJ2-7, the V gene TRBV13; TRBD2 aligns across 7 bases. This CDR3 comprises 14 residues. Germline values: CDR1 PRHDT, CDR2 FYEKMQ (reference sequence). J lost 2 bases, V lost 1 base, and 2 bases had no gene match. CDR3 sequence reads: CASSLDGGTYEQYF. The CDR3 nucleotides read TGTGCCAGCAGCTTAGACGGGGGGACCTACGAGCAGTACTTC. Based on the CDR3 plus reference TRBV13 and TRBJ2-7, the full variable domain is AAGVIQSPRHLIKEKRETATLKCYPIPRHDTVYWYQQGPGQDPQFLISFYEKMQSDKGSIPDRFSAQQFSDYHSELNMSSLELGDSALYFCASSLDGGTYEQYFGPGTRLTVT.

This clonotype was counted at least ten times. Written as DNA, the CDR3 is TGTGCCAGCAGCTCGGGACACCTCTACGAGCAGTACTTC. Its translation is CASSSGHLYEQYF. The chain couples TRBV11-2 to TRBJ2-7; the D gene is possibly TRBD1 (6 bases). The CDR3 extends over 13 amino acids. V lost 4 bases to trimming and J lost 3 bases, with 10 bases between them. Germline V gene sequence: CDR1 SGHAT, CDR2 FQNNGV.

This clonotype showed up many times. This sequence joins TRBV6-5 and TRBJ2-1, with D perhaps assigned TRBD1 or TRBD2 (6 bases each). Trimming stripped 8 bases from V and 2 bases from J, with 16 bases between. This CDR3 region has 15 residues. The germline CDR1 and CDR2 sequences are MNHEY and SVGAGI. CDR3 sequence reads: CASGGGGDTYNEQFF. CDR3 DNA: TGTGCCAGCGGAGGAGGAGGGGACACCTACAATGAGCAGTTCTTC.

This clonotype was detected ten times or more. V usage is TRBV19 and J usage is TRBJ2-7; 7 bases are a match to TRBD2. Per the germline V gene, CDR1 is LNHDA and CDR2 is SQIVND (reference sequence). The CDR3 covers 15 residues. The ends lost 6 bases at V and 0 bases at J; junction bases unmatched: 8. The chain's CDR3 is CASRSQRGSSYEQYF. Written as DNA, the CDR3 is TGTGCCAGTAGGAGTCAGCGGGGAAGCTCCTACGAGCAGTACTTC.

The table lists this clonotype with many counts. This rearrangement joins TRBV12-3 or TRBV12-4 to TRBJ2-2; the match to TRBD1 covers 12 bases. J gave up 3 bases and V 5 bases, and 4 bases lay outside the gene matches. The CDR3 is 16 residues long. CDR3 DNA: TGTGCCAGCAGTCCTGGGACAGGGGGCGACACCGGGGAGCTGTTTTTT. Protein product: CASSPGTGGDTGELFF.

This clonotype was seen many times. CDR3 coding DNA: TGTGCCAGTAGTTTCGGACTAGCGGGAGAAGTGGGCACAGATACGCAGTATTTT. Its translation is CASSFGLAGEVGTDTQYF. This rearrangement joins TRBV19 to TRBJ2-3, with 13 nucleotides matching TRBD2. Per the germline V gene, CDR1 is LNHDA and CDR2 is SQIVND (reference sequence). Losses at the gene ends were 5 bases for V and 1 base for J; bases not matched to a gene: 9. The CDR3 covers 18 residues.

Many counts were recorded for this clonotype. This chain joins TRBV6-2 or TRBV6-3 and TRBJ2-7; a weak D match, TRBD2 (5 bases). This CDR3 region has 12 residues. V lost 7 bases to trimming and J lost 6 bases, with 13 bases between them. Per germline, CDR1 MNHEY and CDR2 SVGEGT. CDR3 DNA: TGTGCCAGCATCTCTTTAGCGTTCGAGCAGTACTTC. It specifies CASISLAFEQYF.